The 2 T cell receptor beta chains below come from one sample, sequenced in a study of CD8 T cells in ankylosing spondylitis. TCRdb redid the calling of the 5' RACE reads with MiXCR, one entry per CDR3 protein. The profile shows roughly 140,000 distinct CDR3 sequences, about 42% of them singletons. Sequenced: synovial fluid, either unsorted or a sorted T cell fraction (not recorded which). All receptors derive from a male donor with ankylosing spondylitis.

CDR3 DNA sequence: TGTGCCAGCAGTTCCCTGGGCCGACGTGACTATGGCTACACCTTC. Protein product: CASSSLGRRDYGYTF. V is TRBV6-5 and J is TRBJ1-2; no reliable D call. Germline CDR1 MNHEY, CDR2 SVGAGI. V lost 4 bases and J 3 bases, leaving 15 bases between the germline ends. The CDR3 covers 15 residues.

The CDR3: CASRLASYETF. The CDR3, as DNA: TGTGCCAGCAGGCTGGCCTCTTATGAGACCTTC. The rearrangement uses TRBV28 and TRBJ1-2, with D unclear. V was clipped by 6 bases and J by 14 bases, with 16 bases between them. Germline V lookup: CDR1 MDHEN, CDR2 SYDVKM. The CDR3 is 11 amino acids.